This T cell receptor beta chain was obtained from a study of control samples from healthy donors and cancer patients. Trimming shortened V by 4 bases and J by 5 bases, and 6 bases separated the two germline ends. The CDR3 runs to 12 residues. The germline gives CDR1 MNHEY, CDR2 SMNVEV (reference sequence). Assay: immunoSEQ multiplex PCR; the TCRdb copy retains only in-frame clones and omits some. This table holds 120,000 or so clones, roughly 91% found once. This chain uses TRBV27 with TRBJ2-1; D may be TRBD2 (5 bases). The sequenced material came from PBMCs. The sequence was obtained from a middle-aged man with head and neck cancer. The DNA for the CDR3 is TGTGCCAGCAGTTGGGGAGACAATGAGCAGTTCTTC. Its protein product is CASSWGDNEQFF.